The rows below give T cell receptor beta chains drawn from one sample of a study of OX40 agonist ivuxolimab in advanced cancers. Method: immunoSEQ multiplex PCR; TCRdb's copy keeps in-frame clones and lacks some. This table holds some 50,000 clones, 85% to 90% found once. Sequences were derived from CD4+ or CD8+ T cells sorted from blood, sampled in a trial of the OX40 agonist ivuxolimab. All receptors derive from an adult with an advanced solid tumor such as melanoma, head and neck, liver or kidney cancer. Both conserved end residues are part of each CDR3. D genes are given only for firm matches. A row's size may be missing; if present it is once, few, many or a size class.

d_call clone_size j_call v_call cdr3_aa cdr3_nt
. . TRBJ1-2 TRBV6-1 CASSAIDGTGYTF TGTGCCAGCAGTGCGATAGATGGGACCGGCTACACCTTC
. . TRBJ2-5 TRBV27 CASSPRTGGETQYF TGTGCCAGCAGTCCGCGGACGGGTGGGGAGACCCAGTACTTC
. . TRBJ1-1 TRBV19 CASSTLIVAFF TGTGCCAGTAGTACCCTAATTGTGGCTTTCTTT
. . TRBJ2-5 TRBV4-1 CASSQDWGPGETQYF TGCGCCAGCAGCCAAGATTGGGGGCCGGGGGAGACCCAGTACTTC
. few TRBJ1-1 TRBV10-1 CASRPGWNTEAFF TGCGCCAGCAGGCCAGGGTGGAACACTGAAGCTTTCTTT
TRBD2 . TRBJ2-7 TRBV7-6 CASSLGAGTSLSEQYF TGTGCCAGCAGCTTAGGGGCCGGGACTAGTCTCTCCGAGCAGTACTTC
TRBD1 . TRBJ2-3 TRBV4-2 CASSRGQDTDTQYF TGTGCCAGCAGCCGAGGACAGGACACAGATACGCAGTATTTT
TRBD2 . TRBJ2-1 TRBV5-1 CASSSSGTSYNEQFF TGCGCCAGCAGCTCGAGCGGGACCTCCTACAATGAGCAGTTCTTC
TRBD2 . TRBJ2-7 TRBV11-3 CASSLTSGSTSYEQYF TGTGCCAGCAGCTTAACCAGCGGGAGCACCTCCTACGAGCAGTACTTC
. once TRBJ1-1 TRBV5-5 CASSLAVRPSNTEAFF TGTGCCAGCAGCTTGGCAGTTCGACCGTCGAACACTGAAGCTTTCTTT
TRBD1 once TRBJ2-7 TRBV6-5 CATTEQGAYEQYF TGTGCCACCACCGAACAGGGGGCCTACGAGCAGTACTTC
. . TRBJ2-2 TRBV23-1 CASSHSEGANTGELFF TGCGCCAGCAGTCACTCTGAAGGGGCGAACACCGGGGAGCTGTTTTTT
. . TRBJ2-3 TRBV5-1 CASSPRGGDTDTQYF TGCGCCAGCAGCCCTCGAGGGGGGGACACAGATACGCAGTATTTT
. . TRBJ2-2 TRBV6-1 CASNRGISTGELFF TGTGCCAGCAACAGAGGGATTTCTACCGGGGAGCTGTTTTTT
. . TRBJ2-3 TRBV6-1 CASSERAGGDTQYF TGTGCCAGCAGTGAAAGGGCAGGCGGCGATACGCAGTATTTT
. . TRBJ2-7 TRBV2 CASSDRTGTRSSYEQYF TGTGCCAGCAGTGATCGGACCGGGACTCGGAGCTCCTACGAGCAGTACTTC
TRBD1 . TRBJ1-6 TRBV19 CASSAQGQGNNSPLHF TGTGCCAGTAGTGCGCAGGGACAGGGAAATAATTCACCCCTCCACTTT
TRBD1 . TRBJ1-1 TRBV5-1 CASSWGDRENTEAFF TGCGCCAGCAGCTGGGGGGACAGAGAAAACACTGAAGCTTTCTTT
TRBD2 . TRBJ2-7 TRBV7-9 CAGGGGPYEQYF TGTGCCGGCGGGGGGGGCCCCTACGAGCAGTACTTC
. . TRBJ2-5 TRBV18 CASSWDFQETQYF TGTGCCAGCTCGTGGGATTTCCAAGAGACCCAGTACTTC
. . TRBJ2-3 TRBV4-1 CASSQDRWADTQYF TGCGCCAGCAGCCAAGACAGGTGGGCAGATACGCAGTATTTT
. . TRBJ2-7 TRBV28 CASAKLDSYEQYF TGTGCCAGCGCCAAACTGGACAGCTACGAGCAGTACTTC
. . TRBJ2-2 TRBV29-1 CSAGRGSGTGELFF TGCAGCGCCGGCAGGGGATCGGGCACCGGGGAGCTGTTTTTT
. . TRBJ1-2 TRBV19 CASSINDGSYYGYTF TGTGCCAGTAGTATTAACGATGGGAGCTACTATGGCTACACCTTC
. . TRBJ2-5 TRBV27 CASSPDPDGHGTQYF TGTGCCAGCAGTCCAGACCCGGACGGCCACGGGACCCAGTACTTC
TRBD2 once TRBJ2-2 TRBV2 CASQTSGNTGELFF TGTGCCAGCCAGACTAGCGGGAACACCGGGGAGCTGTTTTTT
TRBD2 . TRBJ2-7 TRBV11-3 CASSSKRESYEQYF TGTGCCAGCAGCTCAAAGCGGGAGTCCTACGAGCAGTACTTC
. . TRBJ1-1 TRBV25-1 CASSEVGLNTEAFF TGTGCCAGCAGTGAAGTCGGATTGAACACTGAAGCTTTCTTT
. . TRBJ1-6 TRBV14 CASSQDSGRNSPLHF TGTGCCAGCAGCCAAGATTCGGGGAGGAATTCACCCCTCCACTTT
. . TRBJ1-1 TRBV9 CASTQAAGGNTEAFF TGTGCCAGCACCCAAGCCGCGGGCGGGAACACTGAAGCTTTCTTT
TRBD2 once TRBJ2-3 TRBV27 CASSLVAGGLTDTQYF TGTGCCAGCAGTTTGGTGGCGGGAGGCCTCACAGATACGCAGTATTTT
. . TRBJ1-3 TRBV6-5 CASRRQVSGNTIYF TGTGCCAGCAGGCGCCAGGTCTCTGGAAACACCATATATTTT
. . TRBJ1-2 TRBV16 CASSQTGSNGYTF TGTGCCAGCAGCCAGACAGGATCCAATGGCTACACCTTC
TRBD2 . TRBJ2-3 TRBV9 CASSVGLAVSTDTQYF TGTGCCAGCAGCGTAGGGCTAGCGGTTAGCACAGATACGCAGTATTTT
TRBD2 . TRBJ2-1 TRBV5-1 CASSSSTSGGGNEQFF TGCGCCAGCAGCTCATCTACTAGCGGGGGCGGCAATGAGCAGTTCTTC
. . TRBJ1-5 TRBV6-1 CACFEVPNQPQHF TGTGCCTGCTTTGAGGTTCCCAATCAGCCCCAGCATTTT
. . TRBJ2-1 TRBV12-2 CASRCNDRTGGDNEQFF TGTGCAAGTCGCTGCAACGATCGGACAGGGGGAGATAATGAGCAGTTCTTC
. . TRBJ1-1 TRBV5-1 CASSLELWGTEAFF TGCGCCAGCAGCTTGGAGTTGTGGGGGACAGAAGCTTTCTTT
. . TRBJ2-3 TRBV6-1 CASSELESAHTDTQYF TGTGCCAGCAGTGAACTAGAGAGCGCCCACACAGATACGCAGTATTTT
TRBD2 . TRBJ2-1 TRBV2 CASTGGIGEQFF TGTGCCAGCACGGGAGGGATAGGTGAGCAGTTCTTC
. . TRBJ2-5 TRBV5-6 CASSLPRRQETQYF TGTGCCAGCAGCTTGCCCAGGAGGCAAGAGACCCAGTACTTC
. . TRBJ2-7 TRBV11-2 CASSNPNEQYF TGTGCCAGCAGCAATCCTAATGAGCAGTACTTC
. . TRBJ1-2 TRBV2 CASSEGRANYGYTF TGTGCCAGCAGTGAAGGCCGAGCTAACTATGGCTACACCTTC